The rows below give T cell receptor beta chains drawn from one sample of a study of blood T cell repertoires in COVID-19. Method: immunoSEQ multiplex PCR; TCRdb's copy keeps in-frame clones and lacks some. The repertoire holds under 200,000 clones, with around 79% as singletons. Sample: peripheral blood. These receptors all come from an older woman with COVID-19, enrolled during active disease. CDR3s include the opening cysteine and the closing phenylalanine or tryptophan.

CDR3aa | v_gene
CASSDLADYGYTF | TRBV6-1
CASSPSGGMGNTEAFF | TRBV5-4
CASSLAGGGADTQYF | TRBV5-6
CASSTGQDSYNSPLHF | TRBV19
CASSVSLGGNQPQHF | TRBV2
CAWSTVGGTGGTQYF | TRBV30
CASSQDFGQGRGYTF | TRBV4-1
CASRPQVVGEKLFF | TRBV28
CASSFSQGISTDTQYF | TRBV28
CASSFRGPSEKLFF | TRBV27
CASTSVGQGQETQYF | TRBV5-6
CASSEQNTGVREQYF | TRBV7-2
CASSLAGSPDYGYTF | TRBV5-1
CASSQDVTSGNTQYF | TRBV3-1/TRBV3-2
CASSIKGTSGFSDTQYF | TRBV19
CASSLGGTGSTEQFF | TRBV5-1
CASSQRGGQGDYGYTF | TRBV3-1/TRBV3-2
CASSVRSGGTGELFF | TRBV9
CSASRPGGNEQYF | TRBV20-1
CASSFNPQGASQPQHF | TRBV6-6
CASSSRTGYGYTF | TRBV9
CASSLEWADTQYF | TRBV7-2
CASSPGWTTNEKLFF | TRBV6-4
CASSLMGSGNTEAFF | TRBV28
CSGPGQGVGTGELFF | TRBV29-1
CASSLPGAGGLTDTQYF | TRBV7-3
CASSAGAGRGYGYTF | TRBV9
CASSPIGGPTDTQYF | TRBV7-2